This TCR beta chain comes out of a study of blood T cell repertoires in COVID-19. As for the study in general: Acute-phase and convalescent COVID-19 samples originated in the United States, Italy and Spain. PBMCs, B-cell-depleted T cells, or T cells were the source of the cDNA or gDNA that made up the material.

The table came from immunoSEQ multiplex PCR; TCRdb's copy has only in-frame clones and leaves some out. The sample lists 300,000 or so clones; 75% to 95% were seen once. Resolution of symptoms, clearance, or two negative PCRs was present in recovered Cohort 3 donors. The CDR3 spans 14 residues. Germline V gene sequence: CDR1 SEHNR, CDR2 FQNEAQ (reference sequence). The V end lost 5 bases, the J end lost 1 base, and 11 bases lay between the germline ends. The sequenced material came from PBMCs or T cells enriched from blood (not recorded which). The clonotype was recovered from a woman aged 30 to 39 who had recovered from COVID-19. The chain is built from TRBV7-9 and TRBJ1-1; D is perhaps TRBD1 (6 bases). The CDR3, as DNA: TGTGCCAGCAGCCCCCAGGGGCGGAACACTGAAGCTTTCTTT. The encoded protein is CASSPQGRNTEAFF.